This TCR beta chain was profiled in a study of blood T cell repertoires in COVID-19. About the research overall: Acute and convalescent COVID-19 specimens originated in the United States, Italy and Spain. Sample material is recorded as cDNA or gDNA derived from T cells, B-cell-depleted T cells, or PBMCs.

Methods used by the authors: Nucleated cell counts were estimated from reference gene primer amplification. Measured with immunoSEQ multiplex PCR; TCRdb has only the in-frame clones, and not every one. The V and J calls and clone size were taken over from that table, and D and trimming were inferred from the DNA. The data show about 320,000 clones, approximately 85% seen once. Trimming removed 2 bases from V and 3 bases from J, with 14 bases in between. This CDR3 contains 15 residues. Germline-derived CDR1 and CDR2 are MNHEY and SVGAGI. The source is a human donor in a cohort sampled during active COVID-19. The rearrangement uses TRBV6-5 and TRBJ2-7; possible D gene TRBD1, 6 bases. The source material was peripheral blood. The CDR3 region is CASSYGRTAGYEQYF. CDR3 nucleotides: TGTGCCAGCAGTTACGGAAGGACAGCAGGCTACGAGCAGTACTTC.